This TCR beta chain was recorded in a study of control samples from healthy donors and cancer patients. CDR1 is MNHEY, CDR2 SMNVEV, per germline (reference sequence). The CDR3 loop spans 14 amino acids. Deletions cut 3 bases from V and 4 bases from J, with 11 bases between. Sequencing was performed with immunoSEQ multiplex PCR; in TCRdb, only in-frame clones are kept and a portion is missing. The table shows approximately 82,000 clones, with just under 95% occurring only once. The TCR was taken from a woman between 18 and 29 years old in good health. V is TRBV27 and J is TRBJ2-3; TRBD2 might be the D (6 bases). Sequencing was carried out using blood. The CDR3 DNA reads as TGTGCCAGCAGTTTTGCGGGACCTTCAGATACGCAGTATTTT. It encodes CASSFAGPSDTQYF.